The clone carrying this T cell receptor (beta chain) was seen at least ten times. The antigen is undetermined. The read comes to an end 3 residues before the CDR3 does, leaving the germline J gene to fill in the end. Trimming shortened V by 8 bases and J by 3 bases, and 10 bases separated the two germline ends. Germline CDR1 reads SNHLY; CDR2 reads FYNNEI. The CDR3 contains 13 residues. The assay was immunoSEQ multiplex PCR, and TCRdb's table has in-frame clones only and misses some. The data show 15,000 to 20,000 clones, with none appearing a single time. Donors gave 5 to 8 ml heparinized peripheral whole blood. This sample stems from a study of T cell clonality in common variable immunodeficiency. Study-level findings and limits: Common variable immunodeficiency TCR beta sequences reportedly had fewer deletions and N-nucleotide insertions. Compared with healthy controls, CVID subjects showed increased TCRbeta clonality, mostly in about a third.

The chain uses TRBV2 and TRBJ1-4; D call uncertain. Material: peripheral blood mononuclear cells. This receptor was identified in a human donor with common variable immunodeficiency. CDR3 protein: CASRGSPNEKLFF. CDR3 bases read: TGTGCCAGCCGGGGAAGTCCTAATGAAAAA.